This T cell receptor beta chain stems from a study of spatial heterogeneity in lung cancer. TCRdb passed the 5' RACE reads through MiXCR, listing each CDR3 protein once. This sample has 95,000 or so distinct CDR3 sequences, with roughly 10% found just once. Time point defined: sample taken at primary tumor resection. The study sequenced unsorted whole RNA from tumor, nontumor lung or frozen PBMC. There were roughly 72 donors, all of them untreated patients with early-stage non-small cell lung cancer. The CDR3 is made up of 15 amino acids. V lost 2 bases and J lost 4; bases outside the gene matches: 4. Germline-derived CDR1 and CDR2 are SGHTA and FQGNSA.

The sample consisted of PBMCs, taken at surgery. The receptor was derived from a male donor with early-stage non-small cell lung cancer. The chain is built from TRBV7-2 and TRBJ2-2, with TRBD1 identical over 7 bases. Written as DNA, the CDR3 is TGTGCCAGCAGCTTAAAGGGGGCCGCCACCGGGGAGCTGTTTTTT. Protein sequence: CASSLKGAATGELFF.